This T cell receptor beta chain was retrieved from a study of blood T cell repertoires in COVID-19. Sequencing used immunoSEQ multiplex PCR; TCRdb keeps in-frame clones, though not all of them. The sample contains hundreds of thousands of clones, 85% of which appear only once. The germline CDR1 and CDR2 sequences are SGHRS and YFSETQ. V was pared by 2 bases and J by 1 base, with 15 bases between. The CDR3 totals 16 residues. Sequences were obtained from peripheral blood. This chain links TRBV5-1 with TRBJ1-2; D gene unclear. The sequence came from a human donor in a cohort sampled during active COVID-19. The CDR3 here is CASSLGSSRFNYGYTF. The CDR3 bases are TGCGCCAGCAGCTTAGGCAGTTCCAGGTTTAACTATGGCTACACCTTC.